This T cell receptor beta chain was captured in a study of cytomegalovirus exposure and HLA in healthy donors. The CDR3 runs 15 residues. Germline-derived CDR1 and CDR2 are LNHDA and SQIVND (reference sequence). V shed 5 bases and J 5 bases; nucleotides not matched to a gene: 4. PCR employed 60 Vbeta and 13 Jbeta primers. Measured with immunoSEQ multiplex PCR; TCRdb has only the in-frame clones, and not every one. The sample shows approximately 88,000 clones, roughly 72% of them seen only once. Source material: PBMCs. This sequence joins TRBV19 and TRBJ2-2; 11 bases fit TRBD1. The receptor comes from a man younger than 40 in good health and CMV-seropositive. The CDR3 loop reads CASSPGTGGTGELFF. As DNA, the CDR3 is TGTGCCAGTAGTCCCGGGACAGGGGGGACCGGGGAGCTGTTTTTT.